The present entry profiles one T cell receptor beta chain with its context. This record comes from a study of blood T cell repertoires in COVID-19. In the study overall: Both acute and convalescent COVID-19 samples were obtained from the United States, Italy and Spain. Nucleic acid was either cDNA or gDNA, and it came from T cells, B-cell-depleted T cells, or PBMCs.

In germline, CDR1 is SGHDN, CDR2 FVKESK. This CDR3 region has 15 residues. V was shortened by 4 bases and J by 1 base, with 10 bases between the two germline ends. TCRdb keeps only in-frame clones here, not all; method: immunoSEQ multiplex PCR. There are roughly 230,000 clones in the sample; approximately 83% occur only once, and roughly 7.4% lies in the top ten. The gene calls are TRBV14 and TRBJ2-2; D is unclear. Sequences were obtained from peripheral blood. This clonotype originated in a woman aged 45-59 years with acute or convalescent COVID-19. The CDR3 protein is CASSPSPRNTGELFF. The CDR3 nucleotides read TGTGCCAGCAGCCCCTCGCCGAGGAACACCGGGGAGCTGTTTTTT.